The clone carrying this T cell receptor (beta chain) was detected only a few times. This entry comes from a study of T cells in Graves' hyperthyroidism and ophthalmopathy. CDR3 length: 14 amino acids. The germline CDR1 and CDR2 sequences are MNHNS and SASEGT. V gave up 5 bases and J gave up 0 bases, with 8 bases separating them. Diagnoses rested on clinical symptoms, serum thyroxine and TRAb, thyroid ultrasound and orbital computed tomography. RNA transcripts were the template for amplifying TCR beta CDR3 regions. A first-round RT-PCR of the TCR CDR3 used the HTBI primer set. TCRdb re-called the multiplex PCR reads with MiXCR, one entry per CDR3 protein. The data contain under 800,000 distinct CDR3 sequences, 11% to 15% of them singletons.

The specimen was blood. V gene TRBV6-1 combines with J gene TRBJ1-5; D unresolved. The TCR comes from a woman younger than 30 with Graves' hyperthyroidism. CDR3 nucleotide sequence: TGTGCCAGCAGTCAGACATTTAGCAATCAGCCCCAGCATTTT. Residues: CASSQTFSNQPQHF.